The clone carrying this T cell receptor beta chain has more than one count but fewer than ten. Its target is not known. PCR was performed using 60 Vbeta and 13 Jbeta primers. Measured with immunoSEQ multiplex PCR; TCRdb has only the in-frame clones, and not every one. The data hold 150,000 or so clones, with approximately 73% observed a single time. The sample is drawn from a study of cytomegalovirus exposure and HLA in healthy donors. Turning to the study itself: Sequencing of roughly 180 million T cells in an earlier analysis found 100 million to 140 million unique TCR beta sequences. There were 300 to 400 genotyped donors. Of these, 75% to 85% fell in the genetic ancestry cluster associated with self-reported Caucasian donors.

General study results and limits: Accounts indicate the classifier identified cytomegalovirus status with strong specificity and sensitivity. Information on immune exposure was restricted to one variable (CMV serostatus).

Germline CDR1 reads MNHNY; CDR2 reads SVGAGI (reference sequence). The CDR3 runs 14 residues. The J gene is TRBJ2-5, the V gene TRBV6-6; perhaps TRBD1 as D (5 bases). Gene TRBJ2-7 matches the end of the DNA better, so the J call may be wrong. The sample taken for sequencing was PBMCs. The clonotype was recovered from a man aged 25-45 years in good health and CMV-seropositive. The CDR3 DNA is TGTGCCAGCACCGAGACAGTGAGCTCCTACGAGCAGTACTTC. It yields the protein CASTETVSSYEQYF.